The 8 T cell receptor beta chains below were found in one sample sequenced in a study of blood T cell repertoires in COVID-19. Clones were sequenced by immunoSEQ multiplex PCR, and TCRdb holds only the in-frame ones, with some missing. This repertoire shows some 83,000 clones, 65% to 90% found once; its top ten account for over 35%. The sample was peripheral blood. The receptors come from an elderly man with acute or convalescent COVID-19.

This chain connects TRBV3-1 (or the pseudogene TRBV3-2) to TRBJ2-2, with unresolved D. This CDR3 spans 16 amino acids. CDR1 is LGHDT and CDR2 is YNNKEL in the germline V gene (reference sequence). Trimming pared 1 base from V and 2 bases from J, leaving 11 bases between. Here the CDR3 DNA reads TGTGCCAGCAGCCAAGGCTCCGGAGTCAACACCGGGGAGCTGTTTTTT. This codes for CASSQGSGVNTGELFF.

As regards this clone: Within the sample, other DNA sequences also encode this same CDR3. This chain links TRBV18 with TRBJ1-1, with D uncertain. The CDR3 has 13 amino acids. The V gene's germline CDR1 is KGHSH and CDR2 LQKENI. The V and J ends lost 2 bases and 2 bases respectively, with 6 bases between them. The CDR3 region is CASSPEFNTEAFF. The CDR3 coding sequence is TGTGCCAGCTCACCAGAGTTCAACACTGAAGCTTTCTTT.

V and J are TRBV30 and TRBJ1-1; 9 bases align to TRBD1. The germline gives CDR1 GTSNPN, CDR2 SVGIG (reference sequence). Losses at the gene ends were 3 bases for V and 4 bases for J; bases not matched to a gene: 3. The CDR3 is 13 residues long. In DNA, the CDR3 is TGTGCCTGGAGGGGGGACAGGGTCACTGAAGCTTTCTTT. Translating it yields CAWRGDRVTEAFF. The entire variable domain, with the rest obtained from reference TRBV30 and TRBJ1-1, is as follows: SQTIHQWPATLVQPVGSPLSLECTVEGTSNPNLYWYRQAAGRGLQLLFYSVGIGQISSEVPQNLSASRPQDRQFILSSKKLLLSDSGFYLCAWRGDRVTEAFFGQGTRLTVV.

This clone has a single count. The chain joins TRBV6-5 to TRBJ2-2; the match to TRBD2 covers 8 bases. The CDR3 is 15 residues long. After removal of 4 bases from V and 0 bases from J, the junction contained 1 base not matched to a gene. Germline V gives CDR1 MNHEY, CDR2 SVGAGI. The CDR3 spells CASSSAGANTGELFF. CDR3 DNA: TGTGCCAGCAGTTCAGCGGGAGCGAACACCGGGGAGCTGTTTTTT.

V is TRBV27 and J is TRBJ2-5, with D tentatively TRBD2 (5 bases). This CDR3 is built from 15 residues. V was trimmed by 5 bases and J by 0 bases, leaving 13 bases between them. The germline gives CDR1 MNHEY, CDR2 SMNVEV (reference sequence). CDR3 region: CASSRTRWYQETQYF. The CDR3 nucleotides read TGTGCCAGCAGTAGGACTCGGTGGTACCAAGAGACCCAGTACTTC.

This chain uses TRBV5-1 with TRBJ2-3; possibly TRBD1 for D (5 bases). This CDR3 region has 14 residues. V was trimmed by 0 bases and J by 4 bases, leaving 9 bases between them. Germline CDR1 and CDR2: SGHRS and YFSETQ. The CDR3 DNA follows: TGCGCCAGCAGCTTGGCTGTAGGGGCAGATACGCAGTATTTT. Translated: CASSLAVGADTQYF.

V gene TRBV7-2 combines with J gene TRBJ1-3; possibly TRBD1 for D (5 bases). V lost 6 bases and J lost 0, with 12 bases in between. The CDR3 covers 15 residues. Germline V gene lookup returns CDR1 SGHTA and CDR2 FQGNSA. CDR3 residues: CASRYNQGSGNTIYF. CDR3 DNA sequence: TGTGCCAGCAGATACAACCAGGGCTCTGGAAACACCATATATTTT.

V gene TRBV5-1 combines with J gene TRBJ2-2; 9 bases fit TRBD1. Trimming cost V 4 bases and J 2 bases; bases outside gene matches: 6. The CDR3 length is 16 residues. CDR1 is SGHRS and CDR2 is YFSETQ in the germline V gene. In DNA form, the CDR3 reads TGCGCCAGCAGCCCTATTACAGGGGGCAACACCGGGGAGCTGTTTTTT. It yields the protein CASSPITGGNTGELFF.